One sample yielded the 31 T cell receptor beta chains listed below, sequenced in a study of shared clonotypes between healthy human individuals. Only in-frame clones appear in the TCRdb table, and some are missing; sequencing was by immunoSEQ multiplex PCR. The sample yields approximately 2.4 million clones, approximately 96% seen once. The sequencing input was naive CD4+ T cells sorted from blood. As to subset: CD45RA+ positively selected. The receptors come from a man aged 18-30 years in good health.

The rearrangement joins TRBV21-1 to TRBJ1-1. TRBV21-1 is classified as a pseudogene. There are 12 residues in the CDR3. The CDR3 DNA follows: TGTGCCAGCATCCCGGGTACGACTGAAGCTTTCTTT. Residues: CASIPGTTEAFF.

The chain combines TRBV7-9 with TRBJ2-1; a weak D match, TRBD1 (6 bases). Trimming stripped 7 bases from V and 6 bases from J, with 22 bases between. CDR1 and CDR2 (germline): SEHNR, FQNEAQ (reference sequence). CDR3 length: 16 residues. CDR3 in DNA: TGTGCCAGCAACACTCCGTCCCTAGGGGGATTCAATGAGCAGTTCTTC. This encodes CASNTPSLGGFNEQFF. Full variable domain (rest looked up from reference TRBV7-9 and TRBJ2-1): DTGVSQNPRHKITKRGQNVTFRCDPISEHNRLYWYRQTLGQGPEFLTYFQNEAQLEKSRLLSDRFSAERPKGSFSTLEIQRTEQGDSAMYLCASNTPSLGGFNEQFFGPGTRLTVL.

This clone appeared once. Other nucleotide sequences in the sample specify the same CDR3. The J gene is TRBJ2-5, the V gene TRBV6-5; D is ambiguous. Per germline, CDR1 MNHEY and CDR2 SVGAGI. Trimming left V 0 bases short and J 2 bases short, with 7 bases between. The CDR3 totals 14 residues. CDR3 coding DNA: TGTGCCAGCAGTTACTCACTCGCTCAAGAGACCCAGTACTTC. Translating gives CASSYSLAQETQYF.

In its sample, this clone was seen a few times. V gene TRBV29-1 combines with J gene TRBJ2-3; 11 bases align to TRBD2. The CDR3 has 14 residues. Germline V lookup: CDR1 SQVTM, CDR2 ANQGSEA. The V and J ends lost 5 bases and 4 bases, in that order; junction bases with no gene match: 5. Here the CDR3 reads CSVRASGRSDTQYF. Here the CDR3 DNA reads TGCAGCGTTCGGGCTAGCGGGAGGTCAGATACGCAGTATTTT.

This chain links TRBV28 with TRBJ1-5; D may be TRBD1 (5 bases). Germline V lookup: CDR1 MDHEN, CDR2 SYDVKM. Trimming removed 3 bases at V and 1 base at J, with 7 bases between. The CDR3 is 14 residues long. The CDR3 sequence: CASSFEGSNQPQHF. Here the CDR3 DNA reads TGTGCCAGCAGTTTTGAGGGGAGCAATCAGCCCCAGCATTTT.

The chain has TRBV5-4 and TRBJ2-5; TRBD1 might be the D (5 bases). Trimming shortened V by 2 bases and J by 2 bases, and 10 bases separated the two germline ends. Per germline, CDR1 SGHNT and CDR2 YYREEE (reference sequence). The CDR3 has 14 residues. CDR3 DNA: TGTGCCAGCAGCTTCTCCCAGGGACAAGAGACCCAGTACTTC. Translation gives CASSFSQGQETQYF.

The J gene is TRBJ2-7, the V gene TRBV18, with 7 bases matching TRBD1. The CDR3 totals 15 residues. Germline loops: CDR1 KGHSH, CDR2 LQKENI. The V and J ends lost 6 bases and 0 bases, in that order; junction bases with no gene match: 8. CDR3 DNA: TGTGCCAGCTCGTCCGAGACAGGGATCTCCTACGAGCAGTACTTC. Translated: CASSSETGISYEQYF.

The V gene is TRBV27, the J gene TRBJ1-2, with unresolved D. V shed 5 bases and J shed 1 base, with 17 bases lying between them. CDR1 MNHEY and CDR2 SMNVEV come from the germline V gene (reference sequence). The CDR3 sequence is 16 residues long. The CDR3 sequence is CASSRVGAGLNYGYTF. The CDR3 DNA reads TGTGCCAGCAGTCGGGTGGGAGCAGGCCTTAACTATGGCTACACCTTC.

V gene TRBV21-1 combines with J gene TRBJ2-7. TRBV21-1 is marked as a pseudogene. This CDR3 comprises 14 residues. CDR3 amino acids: CASSLRDGGYEQYF. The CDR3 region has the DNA TGTGCCAGCAGCCTCCGGGACGGAGGCTACGAGCAGTACTTC.

CDR3 nucleotides: TGTGCCAGCAGCGGGGGACAGGGGACGAACATTCAGTACTTC. It yields the protein CASSGGQGTNIQYF. The chain is built from TRBV6-1 and TRBJ2-4; 10 positions agree with TRBD1. Germline V lookup: CDR1 MNHNS, CDR2 SASEGT. J was trimmed by 7 bases and V by 6 bases; bases with no gene match: 6. This CDR3 comprises 14 residues.

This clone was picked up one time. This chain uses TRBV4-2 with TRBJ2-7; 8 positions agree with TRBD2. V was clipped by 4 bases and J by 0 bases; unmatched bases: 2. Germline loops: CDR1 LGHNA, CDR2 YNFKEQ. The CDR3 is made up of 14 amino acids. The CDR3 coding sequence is TGTGCCAGCAGCCGTAGCGGGGCCTCCTACGAGCAGTACTTC. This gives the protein CASSRSGASYEQYF.

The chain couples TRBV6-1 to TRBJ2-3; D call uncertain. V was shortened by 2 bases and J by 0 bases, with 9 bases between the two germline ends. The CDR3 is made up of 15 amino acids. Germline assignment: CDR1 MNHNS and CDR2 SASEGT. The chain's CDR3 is CASSEIAGSTDTQYF. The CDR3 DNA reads TGTGCCAGCAGTGAAATAGCTGGGAGCACAGATACGCAGTATTTT.

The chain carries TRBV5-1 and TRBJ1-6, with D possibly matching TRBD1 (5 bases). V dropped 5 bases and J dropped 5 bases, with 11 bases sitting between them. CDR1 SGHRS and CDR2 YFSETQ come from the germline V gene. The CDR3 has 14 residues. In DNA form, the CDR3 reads TGCGCCAGCAGAGGGACGGCGGATAATTCACCCCTCCACTTT. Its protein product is CASRGTADNSPLHF. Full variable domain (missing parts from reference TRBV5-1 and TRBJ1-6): KAGVTQTPRYLIKTRGQQVTLSCSPISGHRSVSWYQQTPGQGLQFLFEYFSETQRNKGNFPGRFSGRQFSNSRSEMNVSTLELGDSALYLCASRGTADNSPLHFGNGTRLTVT.

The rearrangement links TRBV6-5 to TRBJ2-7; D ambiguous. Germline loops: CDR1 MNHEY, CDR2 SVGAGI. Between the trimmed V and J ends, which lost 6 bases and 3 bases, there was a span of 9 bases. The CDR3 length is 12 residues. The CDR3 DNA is TGTGCCAGCAGCGGTACGCGCTACGAGCAGTACTTC. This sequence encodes CASSGTRYEQYF.

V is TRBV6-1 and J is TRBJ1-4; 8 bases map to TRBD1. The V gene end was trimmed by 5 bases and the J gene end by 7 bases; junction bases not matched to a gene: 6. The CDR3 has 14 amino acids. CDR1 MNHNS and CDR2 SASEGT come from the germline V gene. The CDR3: CASSQDRGSEKLFF. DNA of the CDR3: TGTGCCAGCAGTCAAGACAGGGGAAGTGAAAAACTGTTTTTT.

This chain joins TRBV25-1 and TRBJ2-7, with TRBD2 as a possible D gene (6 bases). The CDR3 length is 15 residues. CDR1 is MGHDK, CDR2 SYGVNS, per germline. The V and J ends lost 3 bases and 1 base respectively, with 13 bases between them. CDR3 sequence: CASSDASAGSYEQYF. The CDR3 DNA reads TGTGCCAGCAGTGATGCTAGCGCGGGATCCTACGAGCAGTACTTC.

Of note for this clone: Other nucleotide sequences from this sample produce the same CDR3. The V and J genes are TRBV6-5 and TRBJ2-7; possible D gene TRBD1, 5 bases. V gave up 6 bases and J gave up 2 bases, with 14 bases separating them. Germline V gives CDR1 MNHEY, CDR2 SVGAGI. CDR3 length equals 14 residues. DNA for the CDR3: TGTGCCAGCAGCTACAGCGCAGGGCCCTACGAGCAGTACTTC. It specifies CASSYSAGPYEQYF.

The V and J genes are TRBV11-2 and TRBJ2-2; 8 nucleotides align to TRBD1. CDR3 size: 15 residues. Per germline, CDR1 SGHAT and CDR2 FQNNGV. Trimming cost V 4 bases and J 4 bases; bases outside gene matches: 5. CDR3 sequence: CASSSRQGTTGELFF. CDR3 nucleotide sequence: TGTGCCAGCAGCTCGCGACAGGGGACCACCGGGGAGCTGTTTTTT.

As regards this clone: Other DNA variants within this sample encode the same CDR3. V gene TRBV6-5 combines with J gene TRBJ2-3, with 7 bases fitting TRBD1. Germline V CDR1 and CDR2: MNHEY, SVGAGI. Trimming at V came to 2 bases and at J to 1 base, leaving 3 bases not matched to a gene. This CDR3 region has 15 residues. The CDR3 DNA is TGTGCCAGCAGTTACGGTGGACAGGGCACAGATACGCAGTATTTT. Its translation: CASSYGGQGTDTQYF.

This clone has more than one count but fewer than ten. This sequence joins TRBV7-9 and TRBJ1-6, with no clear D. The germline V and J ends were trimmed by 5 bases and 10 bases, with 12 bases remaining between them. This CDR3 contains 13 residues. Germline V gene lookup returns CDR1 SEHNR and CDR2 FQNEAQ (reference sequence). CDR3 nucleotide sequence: TGTGCCAGCAGCCTAGGGCCTAAATCACCCCTCCACTTT. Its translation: CASSLGPKSPLHF.

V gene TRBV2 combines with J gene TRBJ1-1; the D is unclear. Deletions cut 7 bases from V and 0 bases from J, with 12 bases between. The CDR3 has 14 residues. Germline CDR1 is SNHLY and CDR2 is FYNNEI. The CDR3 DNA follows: TGTGCCAGCAAATCGGAACCTTTGAACACTGAAGCTTTCTTT. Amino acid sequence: CASKSEPLNTEAFF.

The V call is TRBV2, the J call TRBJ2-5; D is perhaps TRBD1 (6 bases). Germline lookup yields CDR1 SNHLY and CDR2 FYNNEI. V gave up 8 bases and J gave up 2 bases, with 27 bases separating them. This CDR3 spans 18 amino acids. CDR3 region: CASRGPGAEDSTQETQYF. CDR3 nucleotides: TGTGCCAGCCGAGGGCCCGGCGCCGAGGACAGTACACAAGAGACCCAGTACTTC. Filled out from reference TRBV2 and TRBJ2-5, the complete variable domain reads EPEVTQTPSHQVTQMGQEVILRCVPISNHLYFYWYRQILGQKVEFLVSFYNNEISEKSEIFDDQFSVERPDGSNFTLKIRSTKLEDSAMYFCASRGPGAEDSTQETQYFGPGTRLLVL.

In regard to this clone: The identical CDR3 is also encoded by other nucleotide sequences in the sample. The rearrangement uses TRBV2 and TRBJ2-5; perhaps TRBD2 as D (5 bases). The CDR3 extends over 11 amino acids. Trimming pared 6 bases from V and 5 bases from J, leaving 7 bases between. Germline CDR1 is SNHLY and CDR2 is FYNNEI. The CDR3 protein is CASREVETQYF. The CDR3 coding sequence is TGTGCCAGCAGGGAGGTGGAGACCCAGTACTTC.

CDR3 nucleotides: TGTGCCAGTAACCCGACTAGCGGATCCTACGAGCAGTACTTC. Translated, it gives CASNPTSGSYEQYF. The gene calls are TRBV19 and TRBJ2-7; 9 bases match TRBD2. The CDR3 spans 14 residues. The germline V gene has CDR1 LNHDA and CDR2 SQIVND (reference sequence). The J segment lost 1 base and the V segment lost 7 bases, leaving 5 bases of the junction unmatched.

This CDR3 reads CASSQVGGSYEQYF. CDR3 bases: TGCGCCAGCAGCCAGGTCGGGGGCAGCTACGAGCAGTACTTC. This chain joins TRBV4-3 and TRBJ2-7; the D call may be TRBD1 or TRBD2 (6 bases each). The CDR3 spans 14 residues. V was pared by 3 bases and J by 3 bases, with 12 bases between. The germline CDR1 and CDR2 sequences are LGHNA and YSLEER.

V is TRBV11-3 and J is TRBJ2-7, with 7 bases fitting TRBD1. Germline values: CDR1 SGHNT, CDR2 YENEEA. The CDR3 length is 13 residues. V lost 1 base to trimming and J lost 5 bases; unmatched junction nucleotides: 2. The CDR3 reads CASSLGDSHEQYF. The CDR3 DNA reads TGTGCCAGCAGCTTAGGGGACAGCCACGAGCAGTACTTC.

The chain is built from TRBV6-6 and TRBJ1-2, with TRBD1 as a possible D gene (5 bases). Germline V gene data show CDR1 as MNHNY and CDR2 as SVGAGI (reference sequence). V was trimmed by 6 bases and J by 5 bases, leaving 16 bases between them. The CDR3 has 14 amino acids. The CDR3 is CASSQTPQGYGYTF. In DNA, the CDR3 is TGTGCCAGCAGCCAAACCCCTCAGGGATATGGCTACACCTTC.

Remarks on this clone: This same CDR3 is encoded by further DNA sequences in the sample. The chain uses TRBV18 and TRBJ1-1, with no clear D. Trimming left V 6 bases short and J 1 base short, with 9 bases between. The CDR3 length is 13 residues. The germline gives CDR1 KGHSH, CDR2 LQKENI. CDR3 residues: CASSPTRNTEAFF. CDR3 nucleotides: TGTGCCAGCTCTCCGACAAGGAACACTGAAGCTTTCTTT.

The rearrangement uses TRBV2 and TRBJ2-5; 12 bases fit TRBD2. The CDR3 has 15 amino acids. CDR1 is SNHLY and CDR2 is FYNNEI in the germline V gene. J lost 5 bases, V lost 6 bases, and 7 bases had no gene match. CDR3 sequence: CASSLSSGGAETQYF. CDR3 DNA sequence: TGTGCCAGCAGCCTATCTAGCGGGGGGGCCGAGACCCAGTACTTC.

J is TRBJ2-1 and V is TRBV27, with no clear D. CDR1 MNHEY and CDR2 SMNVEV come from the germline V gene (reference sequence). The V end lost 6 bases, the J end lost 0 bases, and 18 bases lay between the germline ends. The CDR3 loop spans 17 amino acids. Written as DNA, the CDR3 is TGTGCCAGCAGCTCCCTGACACGGTTCACCTCCTACAATGAGCAGTTCTTC. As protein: CASSSLTRFTSYNEQFF.

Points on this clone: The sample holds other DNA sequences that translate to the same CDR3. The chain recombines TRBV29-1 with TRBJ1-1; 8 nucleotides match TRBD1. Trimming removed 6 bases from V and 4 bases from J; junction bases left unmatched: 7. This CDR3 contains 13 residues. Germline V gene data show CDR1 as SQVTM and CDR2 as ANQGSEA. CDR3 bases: TGCAGCGTGGCAACAGGGGGAGGCACTGAAGCTTTCTTT. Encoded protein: CSVATGGGTEAFF. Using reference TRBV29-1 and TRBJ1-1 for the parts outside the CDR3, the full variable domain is SAVISQKPSRDICQRGTSLTIQCQVDSQVTMMFWYRQQPGQSLTLIATANQGSEATYESGFVIDKFPISRPNLTFSTLTVSNMSPEDSSIYLCSVATGGGTEAFFGQGTRLTVV.